Listed below are T cell receptor beta chains from one sample, sequenced in a study of cytomegalovirus exposure and HLA in healthy donors. Sequencing used immunoSEQ multiplex PCR; TCRdb keeps in-frame clones, though not all of them. The sample gives about 190,000 clones, around 88% of which show up once; more than 1.5% is in the top ten. Sequenced material: PBMCs. The receptors here all came from a middle-aged man in good health and CMV-seropositive. Each CDR3 is given without its conserved first and last residue. Each record gives: V gene, CDR3 protein.

TRBV6-1 | ASSGQLANQPQH
TRBV27 | ASSLTGTGELF
TRBV5-4 | ASRPQTGSTDTQY
TRBV27 | ASSLQGMNTEAF
TRBV5-1 | ASSLAYRGDGYT
TRBV9 | ASSPRQGATGNTIY
TRBV11-2 | ASSSRGNTEAF
TRBV28 | ASSLWREGPHNEQF
TRBV29-1 | SVLLLRADEQY
TRBV9 | ASSPGQGAQGANVLT
TRBV7-2 | ASSLVWGDYEQY
TRBV5-1 | ASSLSPGNTEAF
TRBV10-1 | ASSDRVGTEAF
TRBV6-1 | ASGTGGLSNEKLF
TRBV29-1 | SAGTGEGGEQY
TRBV4-3 | ASSQATTSGSGGEQF
TRBV19 | ASSSLGAPTYNEQF
TRBV29-1 | SVSTSADQSSYNEQF
TRBV11-2 | ASSLGGSGANVLT
TRBV9 | ASSVASGSFNEQF
TRBV6-5 | ASSEGTLFYEQY
TRBV7-2 | ASSLRGRAWETQY
TRBV5-1 | ASRQATYEQY